The entry below describes one TCR beta chain. The entry originates in a study of shared clonotypes between healthy human individuals. Germline loops: CDR1 LNHDA, CDR2 SQIVND (reference sequence). With 5 bases removed from V and 2 bases from J, the gap between germline ends came to 12 bases. The CDR3 sequence is 14 residues long. Genomic DNA from each subset was divided evenly over several immunoSEQ plates. Produced via immunoSEQ multiplex PCR; TCRdb's table is partial and in-frame only. The data contain under 550,000 clones, about 96% of them singletons. The specimen was naive CD4+ T cells sorted from blood. Subset described: CD45RA+ positively selected. The clonotype was recovered from a woman under 40 in good health. This chain connects TRBV19 to TRBJ2-5; D unresolved. The CDR3 protein is CASSGYFLQETQYF. In nucleotides, the CDR3 is TGTGCCAGTAGTGGTTATTTTCTTCAAGAGACCCAGTACTTC.